Below, 5 T cell receptor beta chains from the same sample are listed, as sequenced in a study of T cells in Graves' hyperthyroidism and ophthalmopathy. RNA transcripts were the template for amplifying TCR beta CDR3 regions. First-round RT-PCR targeting the TCR CDR3 was performed with the HTBI primer set. TCRdb ran MiXCR on the multiplex PCR reads and lists one entry per CDR3 protein. The sample yields under 350,000 distinct CDR3 sequences, roughly 18% seen once. The sequenced sample was blood. These TCRs come from a woman between 50 and 59 years old with Graves' hyperthyroidism.

Worth noting for this clonotype: A much larger clone lies a single base off, so this may be a read error. The V call is TRBV20-1, the J call TRBJ2-3; D is ambiguous. The CDR3 loop spans 15 amino acids. V was shortened by 6 bases and J by 4 bases, with 20 bases between the two germline ends. Germline V CDR1 and CDR2: DFQATT, SNEGSKA (reference sequence). The CDR3 region has the DNA TGCAGTGCGGATTCGGGCAATCGTCGCCCAGATACGCAGTATTTT. It translates to CSADSGNRRPDTQYF.

The chain has TRBV5-1 and TRBJ2-2; a weak D match, TRBD1 (6 bases). The germline CDR1 and CDR2 sequences are SGHRS and YFSETQ. The CDR3 length is 15 residues. V shed 3 bases and J shed 3 bases, with 12 bases lying between them. CDR3 sequence: CASSSAEGDTGELFF. CDR3 nucleotides: TGCGCCAGCAGCTCCGCCGAGGGGGACACCGGGGAGCTGTTTTTT.

This clonotype was observed a few times. This chain uses TRBV6-1 with TRBJ1-2, with D unclear. This CDR3 comprises 12 residues. CDR1 and CDR2 from the germline V gene are MNHNS and SASEGT. The CDR3 region is CALKEGEFGYTF. DNA for the CDR3: TGTGCGCTGAAGGAGGGAGAATTTGGCTACACCTTC.

This clonotype was seen a few times. The chain uses TRBV4-1 and TRBJ2-5; tentative D call: TRBD2 (5 bases). CDR1 MGHRA and CDR2 YSYEKL come from the germline V gene. The CDR3 is made up of 15 amino acids. The V end was cut by 4 bases, the J end by 3 bases, with 15 bases between. Here the CDR3 DNA reads TGCGCCAGCAGCCCTCCTCTCCCGCGGGAAGAGACCCAGTACTTC. Residues: CASSPPLPREETQYF.

This clonotype has a count of ten or more. The J gene is TRBJ1-4, the V gene TRBV27, with TRBD1 identical over 7 bases. There are 13 residues in the CDR3. The germline V gene encodes CDR1 MNHEY and CDR2 SMNVEV (reference sequence). The V and J ends lost 5 bases and 6 bases, in that order; junction bases with no gene match: 3. In DNA form, the CDR3 reads TGTGCCAGCAGTGCCGGGACAGATGAAAAACTGTTTTTT. Translation gives CASSAGTDEKLFF.